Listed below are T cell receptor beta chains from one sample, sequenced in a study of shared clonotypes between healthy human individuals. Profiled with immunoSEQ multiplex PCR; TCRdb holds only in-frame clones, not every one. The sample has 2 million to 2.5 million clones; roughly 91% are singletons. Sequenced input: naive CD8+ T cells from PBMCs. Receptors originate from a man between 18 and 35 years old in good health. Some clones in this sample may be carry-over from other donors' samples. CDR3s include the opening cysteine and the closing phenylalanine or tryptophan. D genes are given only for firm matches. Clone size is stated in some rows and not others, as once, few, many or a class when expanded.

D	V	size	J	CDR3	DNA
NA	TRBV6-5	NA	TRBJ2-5	CASSYSAETYQETQYF	TGTGCCAGCAGTTACTCCGCGGAAACGTACCAAGAGACCCAGTACTTC
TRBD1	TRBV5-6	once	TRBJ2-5	CASSSDRGEETQYF	TGTGCCAGCAGCTCAGACAGGGGGGAGGAGACCCAGTACTTC
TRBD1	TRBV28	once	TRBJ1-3	CASSPESGTELNTIYF	TGTGCCAGCAGTCCCGAGTCCGGGACAGAATTGAACACCATATATTTT
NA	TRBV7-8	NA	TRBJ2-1	CASSLVPGAYNEQFF	TGTGCCAGCAGCTTAGTCCCAGGGGCTTACAATGAGCAGTTCTTC
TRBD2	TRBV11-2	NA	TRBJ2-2	CASSHWTSGHTGELFF	TGTGCCAGCAGCCACTGGACTAGCGGGCACACCGGGGAGCTGTTTTTT
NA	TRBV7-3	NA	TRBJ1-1	CASSLTPPGNTEAFF	TGTGCCAGCAGCTTAACGCCGCCGGGGAACACTGAAGCTTTCTTT
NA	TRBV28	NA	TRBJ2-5	CASSPRRYQETQYF	TGTGCCAGCAGTCCTAGGAGGTACCAAGAGACCCAGTACTTC
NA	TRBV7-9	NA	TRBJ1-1	CASSGRTNTEAFF	TGTGCCAGCAGCGGAAGGACGAACACTGAAGCTTTCTTT
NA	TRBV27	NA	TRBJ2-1	CASSLDSYNEQFF	TGTGCCAGCAGTTTGGACTCCTACAATGAGCAGTTCTTC
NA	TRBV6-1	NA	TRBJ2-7	CASSDRPKYF	TGTGCCAGCAGTGACCGGCCCAAGTACTTC